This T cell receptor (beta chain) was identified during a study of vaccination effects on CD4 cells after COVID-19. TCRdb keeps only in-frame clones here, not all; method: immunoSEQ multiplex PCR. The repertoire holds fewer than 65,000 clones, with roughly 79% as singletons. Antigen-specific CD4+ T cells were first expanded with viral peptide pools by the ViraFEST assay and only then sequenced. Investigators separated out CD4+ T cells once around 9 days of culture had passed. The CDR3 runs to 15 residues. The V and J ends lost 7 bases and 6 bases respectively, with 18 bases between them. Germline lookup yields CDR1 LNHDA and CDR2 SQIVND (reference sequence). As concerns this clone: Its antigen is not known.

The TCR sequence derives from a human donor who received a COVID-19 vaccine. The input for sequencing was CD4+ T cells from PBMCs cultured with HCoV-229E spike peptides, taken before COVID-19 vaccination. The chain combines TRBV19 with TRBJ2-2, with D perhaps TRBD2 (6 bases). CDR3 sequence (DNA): TGTGCCAGTACCCCGGTCGGGGGACTGGCCGGGGAGCTGTTTTTT. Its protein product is CASTPVGGLAGELFF.